This T cell receptor (beta chain) is drawn from a study of radiotherapy plus CTLA-4 blockade in lung cancer. TCRdb keeps only in-frame clones here, not all; method: immunoSEQ multiplex PCR. The sample includes tens of thousands of clones, 70% to 85% of them seen just once. The starting material was peripheral blood, obtained from a patient treated with radiotherapy plus ipilimumab. The source of this sequence is a human donor with non-small cell lung cancer who had stable disease on radiotherapy plus ipilimumab.

CDR3 sequence reads: CASSLGGGPDADTQYF. The CDR3 coding sequence is TGTGCCAGCAGCTTAGGGGGTGGCCCGGACGCAGATACGCAGTATTTT. V gene TRBV7-2 combines with J gene TRBJ2-3; D unclear. CDR3 size: 16 residues. From germline, CDR1 is SGHTA and CDR2 FQGNSA. The V and J ends lost 1 base and 4 bases respectively, with 15 bases between them.